The sequence of this T cell receptor beta chain was determined in a study of blood T cell repertoires in COVID-19. Study in general: Some COVID-19 samples were acute and others convalescent; all came from the United States, Italy and Spain. Nucleic acid was either cDNA or gDNA, and it came from T cells, B-cell-depleted T cells, or PBMCs.

In the original analysis: Using reference gene primer amplification, nucleated cell counts were estimated. Produced via immunoSEQ multiplex PCR; TCRdb's table is partial and in-frame only. The DNA gave D and trimming, while V, J and clone size come from that table. The data show over 200,000 clones, with about four fifths seen just once and about 4.5% held by the top ten. The sample comprised peripheral blood. The TCR was taken from a man between 50 and 59 years old with active or convalescent COVID-19.

DNA for the CDR3: TGTGCCAGTATTCAACAGGGGGCTAACTATGGCTACACCTTC. Protein sequence: CASIQQGANYGYTF. This rearrangement joins TRBV19 to TRBJ1-2; 8 bases are shared with TRBD1. Germline V CDR1 and CDR2: LNHDA, SQIVND (reference sequence). The ends lost 7 bases at V and 0 bases at J; junction bases unmatched: 4. The CDR3 covers 14 residues.